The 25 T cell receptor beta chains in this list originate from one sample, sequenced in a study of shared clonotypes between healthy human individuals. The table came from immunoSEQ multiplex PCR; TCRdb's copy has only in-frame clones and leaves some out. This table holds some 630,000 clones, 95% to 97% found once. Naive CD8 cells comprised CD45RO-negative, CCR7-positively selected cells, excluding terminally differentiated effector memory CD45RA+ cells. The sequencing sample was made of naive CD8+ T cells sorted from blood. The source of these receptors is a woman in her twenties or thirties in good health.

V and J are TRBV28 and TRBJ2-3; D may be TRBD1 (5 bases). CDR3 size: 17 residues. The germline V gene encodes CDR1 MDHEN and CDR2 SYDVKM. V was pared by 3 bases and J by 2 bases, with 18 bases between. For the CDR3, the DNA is TGTGCCAGCAGTTTTCATCTGGACACCTTTCCCACAGATACGCAGTATTTT. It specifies CASSFHLDTFPTDTQYF.

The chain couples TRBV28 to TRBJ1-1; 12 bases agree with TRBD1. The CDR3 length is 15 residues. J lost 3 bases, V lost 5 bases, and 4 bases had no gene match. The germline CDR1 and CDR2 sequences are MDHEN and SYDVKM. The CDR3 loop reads CASSRDRGLYTEAFF. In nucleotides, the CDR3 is TGTGCCAGCAGTCGGGACAGGGGGCTGTACACTGAAGCTTTCTTT.

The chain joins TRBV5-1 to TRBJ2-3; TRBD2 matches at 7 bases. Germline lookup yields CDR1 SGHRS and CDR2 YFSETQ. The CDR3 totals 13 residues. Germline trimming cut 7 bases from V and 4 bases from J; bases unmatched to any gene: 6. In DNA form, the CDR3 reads TGCGCCAGCGCGCGGGAGAAATCAGATACGCAGTATTTT. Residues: CASAREKSDTQYF.

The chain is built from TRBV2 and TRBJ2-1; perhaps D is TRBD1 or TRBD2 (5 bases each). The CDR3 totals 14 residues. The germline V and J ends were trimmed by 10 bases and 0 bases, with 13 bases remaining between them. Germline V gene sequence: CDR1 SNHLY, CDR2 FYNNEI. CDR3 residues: CAISEGSSYNEQFF. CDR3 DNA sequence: TGTGCCATTTCAGAGGGGAGCTCCTACAATGAGCAGTTCTTC.

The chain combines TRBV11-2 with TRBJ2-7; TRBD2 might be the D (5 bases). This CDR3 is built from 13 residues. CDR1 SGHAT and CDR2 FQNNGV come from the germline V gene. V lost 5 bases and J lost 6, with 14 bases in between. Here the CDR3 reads CASSPGAAAEQYF. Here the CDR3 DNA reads TGTGCCAGCAGCCCCGGAGCGGCGGCCGAGCAGTACTTC.

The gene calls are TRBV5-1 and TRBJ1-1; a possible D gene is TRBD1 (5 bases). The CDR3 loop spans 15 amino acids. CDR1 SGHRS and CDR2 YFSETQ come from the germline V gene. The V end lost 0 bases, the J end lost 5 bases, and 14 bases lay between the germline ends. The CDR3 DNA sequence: TGCGCCAGCAGCTTGGCCAGGGACGTGGTTACTGAAGCTTTCTTT. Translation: CASSLARDVVTEAFF.

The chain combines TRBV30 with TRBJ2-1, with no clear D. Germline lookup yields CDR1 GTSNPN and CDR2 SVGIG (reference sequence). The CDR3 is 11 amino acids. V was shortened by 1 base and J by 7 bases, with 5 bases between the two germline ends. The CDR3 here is CAWSAGNEQFF. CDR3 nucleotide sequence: TGTGCCTGGAGTGCCGGGAATGAGCAGTTCTTC. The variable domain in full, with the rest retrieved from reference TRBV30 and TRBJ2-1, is SQTIHQWPATLVQPVGSPLSLECTVEGTSNPNLYWYRQAAGRGLQLLFYSVGIGQISSEVPQNLSASRPQDRQFILSSKKLLLSDSGFYLCAWSAGNEQFFGPGTRLTVL.

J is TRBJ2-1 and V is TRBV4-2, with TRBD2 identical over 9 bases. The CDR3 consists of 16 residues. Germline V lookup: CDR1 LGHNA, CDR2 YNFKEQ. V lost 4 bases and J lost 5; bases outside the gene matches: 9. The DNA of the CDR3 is TGTGCCAGCAGCCTTAGCGGGAGAATTAATGACAATGAGCAGTTCTTC. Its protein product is CASSLSGRINDNEQFF.

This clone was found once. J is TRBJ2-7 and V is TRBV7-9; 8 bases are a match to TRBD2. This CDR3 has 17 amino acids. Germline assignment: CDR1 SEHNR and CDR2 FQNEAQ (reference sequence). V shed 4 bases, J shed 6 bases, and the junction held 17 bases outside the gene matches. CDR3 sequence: CASSSETKSGRHGEQYF. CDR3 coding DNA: TGTGCCAGCAGCTCCGAAACTAAGAGCGGGAGACACGGCGAGCAGTACTTC.

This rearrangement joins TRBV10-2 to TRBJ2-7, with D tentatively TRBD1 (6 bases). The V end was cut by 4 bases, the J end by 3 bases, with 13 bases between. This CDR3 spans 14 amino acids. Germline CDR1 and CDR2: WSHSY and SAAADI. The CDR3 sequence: CASSGLGQLYEQYF. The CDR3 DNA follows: TGCGCCAGCAGTGGGCTAGGACAGCTCTACGAGCAGTACTTC.

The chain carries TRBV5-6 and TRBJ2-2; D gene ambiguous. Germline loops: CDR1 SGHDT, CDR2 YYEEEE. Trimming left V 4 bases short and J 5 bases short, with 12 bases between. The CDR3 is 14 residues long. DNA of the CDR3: TGTGCCAGCAGCCAAGGCGGTGCAACCGGGGAGCTGTTTTTT. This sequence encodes CASSQGGATGELFF.

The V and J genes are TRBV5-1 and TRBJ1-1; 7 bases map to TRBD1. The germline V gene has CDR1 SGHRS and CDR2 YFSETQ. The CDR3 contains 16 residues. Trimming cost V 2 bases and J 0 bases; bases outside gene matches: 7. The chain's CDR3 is CASSLNSGQMNTEAFF. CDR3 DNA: TGCGCCAGCAGCTTAAATTCGGGACAGATGAACACTGAAGCTTTCTTT.

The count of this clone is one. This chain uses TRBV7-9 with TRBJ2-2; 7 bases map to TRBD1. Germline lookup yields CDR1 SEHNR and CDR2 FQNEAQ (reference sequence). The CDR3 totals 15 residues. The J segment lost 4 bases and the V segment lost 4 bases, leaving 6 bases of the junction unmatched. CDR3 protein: CASSSGGRGTGELFF. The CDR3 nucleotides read TGTGCCAGCAGCTCAGGGGGACGCGGCACCGGGGAGCTGTTTTTT.

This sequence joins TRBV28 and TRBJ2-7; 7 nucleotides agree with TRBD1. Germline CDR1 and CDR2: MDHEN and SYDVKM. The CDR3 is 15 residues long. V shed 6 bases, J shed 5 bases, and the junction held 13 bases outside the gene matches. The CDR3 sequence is CASSGPPGTVHEQYF. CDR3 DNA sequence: TGTGCCAGCAGCGGACCGCCCGGGACAGTCCACGAGCAGTACTTC.

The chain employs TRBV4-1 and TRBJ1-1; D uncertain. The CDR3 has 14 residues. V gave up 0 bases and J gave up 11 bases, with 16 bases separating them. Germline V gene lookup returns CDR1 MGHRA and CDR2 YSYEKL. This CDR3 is CASSQEQASRWAFF. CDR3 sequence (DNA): TGCGCCAGCAGCCAAGAGCAGGCAAGTAGGTGGGCTTTCTTT.

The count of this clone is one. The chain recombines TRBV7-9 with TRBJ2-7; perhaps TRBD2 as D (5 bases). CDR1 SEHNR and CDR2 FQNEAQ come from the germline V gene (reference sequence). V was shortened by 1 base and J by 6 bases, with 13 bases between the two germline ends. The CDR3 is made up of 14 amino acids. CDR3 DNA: TGTGCCAGCAGCTTAGGGTCGATGGGGAGCGAGCAGTACTTC. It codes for CASSLGSMGSEQYF.

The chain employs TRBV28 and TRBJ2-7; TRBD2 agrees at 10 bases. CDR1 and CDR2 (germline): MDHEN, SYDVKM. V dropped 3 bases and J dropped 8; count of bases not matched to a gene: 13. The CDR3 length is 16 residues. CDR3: CASSFLKREGSLKQYF. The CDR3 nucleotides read TGTGCCAGCAGTTTTCTGAAGCGGGAGGGTTCCCTCAAGCAGTACTTC.

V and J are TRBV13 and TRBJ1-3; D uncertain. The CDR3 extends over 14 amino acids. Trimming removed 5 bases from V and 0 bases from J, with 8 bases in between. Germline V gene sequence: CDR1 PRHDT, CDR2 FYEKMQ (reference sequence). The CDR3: CASSLKGSGNTIYF. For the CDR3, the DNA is TGTGCCAGCAGCCTCAAAGGCTCTGGAAACACCATATATTTT.

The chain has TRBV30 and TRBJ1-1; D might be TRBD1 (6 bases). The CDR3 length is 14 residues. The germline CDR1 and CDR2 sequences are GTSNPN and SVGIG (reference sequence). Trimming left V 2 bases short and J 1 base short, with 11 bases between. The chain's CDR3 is CAWSPGHGNTEAFF. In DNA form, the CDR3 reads TGTGCCTGGAGTCCGGGACACGGGAACACTGAAGCTTTCTTT.

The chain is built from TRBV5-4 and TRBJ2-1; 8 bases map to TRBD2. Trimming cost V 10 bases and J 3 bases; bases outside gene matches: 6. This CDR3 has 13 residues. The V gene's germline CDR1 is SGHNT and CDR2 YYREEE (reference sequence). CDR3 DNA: TGTGCCGGGGGTAGCGGGGTCTACAATGAGCAGTTCTTC. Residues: CAGGSGVYNEQFF.

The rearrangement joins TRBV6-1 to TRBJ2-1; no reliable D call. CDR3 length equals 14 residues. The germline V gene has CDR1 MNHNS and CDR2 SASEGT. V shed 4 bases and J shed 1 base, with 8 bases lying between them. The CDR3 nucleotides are TGTGCCAGCAGTGGGACCCGTTCCTACAATGAGCAGTTCTTC. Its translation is CASSGTRSYNEQFF.

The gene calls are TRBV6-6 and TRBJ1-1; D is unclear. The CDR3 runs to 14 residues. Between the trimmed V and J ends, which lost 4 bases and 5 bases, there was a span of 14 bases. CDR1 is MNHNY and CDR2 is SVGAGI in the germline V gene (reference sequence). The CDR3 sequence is CASSFSEGETEAFF. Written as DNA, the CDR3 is TGTGCCAGCAGTTTTAGCGAAGGAGAAACTGAAGCTTTCTTT.

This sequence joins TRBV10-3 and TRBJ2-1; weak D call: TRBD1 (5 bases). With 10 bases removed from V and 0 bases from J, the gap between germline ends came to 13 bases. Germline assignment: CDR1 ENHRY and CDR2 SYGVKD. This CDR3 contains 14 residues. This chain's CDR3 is CATQTESSYNEQFF. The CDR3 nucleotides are TGTGCCACGCAGACAGAGAGCTCCTACAATGAGCAGTTCTTC.

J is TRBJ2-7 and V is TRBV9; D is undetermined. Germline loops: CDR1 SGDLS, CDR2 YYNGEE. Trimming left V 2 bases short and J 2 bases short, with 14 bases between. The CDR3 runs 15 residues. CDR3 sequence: CASSVSSGRTYEQYF. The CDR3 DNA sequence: TGTGCCAGCAGCGTTTCATCGGGCAGAACCTACGAGCAGTACTTC.

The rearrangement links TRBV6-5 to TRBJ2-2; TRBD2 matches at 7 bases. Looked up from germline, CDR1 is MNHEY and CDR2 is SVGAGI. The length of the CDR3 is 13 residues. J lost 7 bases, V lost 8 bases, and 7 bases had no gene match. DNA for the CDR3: TGTGCCAGCCGACCGACTAGCTTCGGGGAGCTGTTTTTT. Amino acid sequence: CASRPTSFGELFF.